The present TCR beta chain was sequenced within a study of cytomegalovirus exposure and HLA in healthy donors. CDR3 length: 12 amino acids. CDR1 and CDR2 from the germline V gene are SGHTA and FQGNSA. Deletions cut 5 bases from V and 5 bases from J, with 7 bases between. Vbeta (60) and Jbeta (13) primers were used in the PCR. TCRdb keeps only in-frame clones here, not all; method: immunoSEQ multiplex PCR. The sample records over 150,000 clones, roughly 79% being singletons. Sequencing was done on a sample of PBMCs. The chain carries TRBV7-2 and TRBJ1-5; unclear D gene. This clonotype was obtained from a young woman in good health and CMV-seronegative. The CDR3 spells CASSASDQPQHF. For the CDR3, the DNA is TGTGCCAGCAGCGCCTCAGATCAGCCCCAGCATTTT.